This record looks at one T cell receptor (beta chain) sequence and its context. Antigen specificity is unknown. Primers: 60 Vbeta forward and 13 Jbeta reverse. TCRdb keeps only in-frame clones here, not all; method: immunoSEQ multiplex PCR. The data show some 110,000 clones, with around 80% seen just once and about 5.7% held by the top ten. These data belong to a study of cytomegalovirus exposure and HLA in healthy donors. Study outcomes and limitations: Later examination showed HLA-associated TCR beta chains had greater clonal expansion than equally common others.

The CDR3 extends over 12 amino acids. V lost 7 bases and J 1 base, leaving 7 bases between the germline ends. Germline CDR1 and CDR2: MNHEY and SMNVEV (reference sequence). Healthy bone marrow donors formed the donor group. The sample consisted of PBMCs. The gene calls are TRBV27 and TRBJ1-2; D gene unclear. This clonotype was obtained from a woman aged 18-29 years in good health and CMV-seropositive. The CDR3 bases are TGTGCCAGCACCGGGGATAACTATGGCTACACCTTC. Protein product: CASTGDNYGYTF.